A single sample gave rise to the 23 T cell receptor beta chains below, sequenced in a study of beta chain features in type 1 diabetes. Study-level findings and limits: Moderate yet significant TCRB CDR3 shortening was seen in Type 1 diabetes patients in all four CD4+ subsets.

Every bit of the isolated RNA underwent reverse transcription, so sequencing read expressed TCRB transcripts. Assay used: immunoSEQ multiplex PCR; TCRdb lists only in-frame clones, some missing. Among about 640,000 clones, approximately 13% were seen once, and the ten largest hold more than 0.1%. These receptors are not linked to any known antigen. Sequencing used naive CD4+ T cells from blood. Every receptor here comes from a man between 25 and 39 years old with type 1 diabetes.

This clone has more than one count but fewer than ten. This sequence joins TRBV4-2 and TRBJ2-1; D not resolved. The germline gives CDR1 LGHNA, CDR2 YNFKEQ. This CDR3 has 16 amino acids. The V and J ends lost 0 bases and 4 bases respectively, with 13 bases between them. The CDR3 is CASSQDRRRHYNEQFF. The CDR3 DNA reads TGTGCCAGCAGCCAAGATCGGCGGCGGCATTACAATGAGCAGTTCTTC.

This clone turned up a few times. The J gene is TRBJ1-4, the V gene TRBV2; D not resolved. The CDR3 totals 14 residues. Trimming took off 6 bases at V and 0 bases at J, with 8 bases between the two ends. The germline gives CDR1 SNHLY, CDR2 FYNNEI. CDR3 amino acids: CASRSATTNEKLFF. Written as DNA, the CDR3 is TGTGCCAGCAGATCGGCTACAACTAATGAAAAACTGTTTTTT.

CDR3: CASSSDRETQPQHF. CDR3 sequence (DNA): TGTGCCAGCAGCTCAGACAGGGAAACTCAGCCCCAGCATTTT. V gene TRBV7-2 combines with J gene TRBJ1-5; 7 nucleotides agree with TRBD1. This CDR3 contains 14 residues. J was trimmed by 6 bases and V by 4 bases; bases with no gene match: 6. Germline assignment: CDR1 SGHTA and CDR2 FQGNSA.

The sample holds a few counts of this clone. This chain connects TRBV19 to TRBJ2-1, with D possibly being TRBD2 (6 bases). The V end lost 2 bases, the J end lost 6 bases, and 14 bases lay between the germline ends. The CDR3 runs 15 residues. CDR1 and CDR2 from the germline V gene are LNHDA and SQIVND (reference sequence). The CDR3 sequence: CASSIRRGSGNEQFF. The CDR3 DNA sequence: TGTGCCAGTAGTATAAGGAGGGGATCGGGCAATGAGCAGTTCTTC.

This clone was seen only a few times. The rearrangement uses TRBV14 and TRBJ2-7; D uncertain. The CDR3 contains 11 residues. Germline CDR1 and CDR2: SGHDN and FVKESK. The V end lost 4 bases, the J end lost 2 bases, and 3 bases lay between the germline ends. The CDR3 reads CASSPTYEQYF. The CDR3 coding sequence is TGTGCCAGCAGCCCGACCTACGAGCAGTACTTC.

CDR3 sequence: CASSLLGGNTEAFF. The CDR3 nucleotides read TGTGCCAGCAGCCTTCTGGGGGGAAACACTGAAGCTTTCTTT. The rearrangement joins TRBV11-2 to TRBJ1-1, with a possible D match to TRBD1 (5 bases). From germline, CDR1 is SGHAT and CDR2 FQNNGV. The CDR3 totals 14 residues. V gave up 5 bases and J gave up 2 bases, with 12 bases separating them. Variable domain in full (rest from reference TRBV11-2 and TRBJ1-1): EAGVAQSPRYKIIEKRQSVAFWCNPISGHATLYWYQQILGQGPKLLIQFQNNGVVDDSQLPKDRFSAERLKGVDSTLKIQPAKLEDSAVYLCASSLLGGNTEAFFGQGTRLTVV.

The chain uses TRBV7-8 and TRBJ2-7, with TRBD1 matching over 9 bases. Looked up from germline, CDR1 is SGHVS and CDR2 is FQNEAQ. The CDR3 extends over 14 amino acids. The V gene end was trimmed by 2 bases and the J gene end by 4 bases; junction bases not matched to a gene: 3. The DNA for the CDR3 is TGTGCCAGCAGCTTAAACAGGGGGCAATACGAGCAGTACTTC. This encodes CASSLNRGQYEQYF.

The sample holds a few counts of this clone. V and J are TRBV6-7 and TRBJ1-2, with D unresolved. TRBV6-7 is an ORF; its function is uncertain. V was pared by 2 bases and J by 1 base, with 14 bases between. The CDR3 consists of 16 residues. CDR3 nucleotides: TGTGCCAGCAGTTACCCGGCGGCGGGTTTTAACTATGGCTACACCTTC. It specifies CASSYPAAGFNYGYTF.

V and J are TRBV19 and TRBJ1-2, with 9 bases that match TRBD1. V was clipped by 5 bases and J by 3 bases; unmatched bases: 7. The germline V gene has CDR1 LNHDA and CDR2 SQIVND (reference sequence). The CDR3 runs to 15 residues. CDR3 DNA: TGTGCCAGTAGTGGAACAGGGGGCGCCCACTATGGCTACACCTTC. Protein product: CASSGTGGAHYGYTF.

In this sample, this clone turned up a few times. The V and J genes are TRBV5-1 and TRBJ2-3; the D gene is possibly TRBD2 (6 bases). The germline V gene has CDR1 SGHRS and CDR2 YFSETQ. The CDR3 totals 15 residues. Trimming took off 2 bases at V and 0 bases at J, with 10 bases between the two ends. DNA of the CDR3: TGCGCCAGCAGCTTCGGGAGTCCTAGCACAGATACGCAGTATTTT. As protein: CASSFGSPSTDTQYF.

The chain combines TRBV5-4 with TRBJ2-3; tentative D call: TRBD1 (5 bases). Germline CDR1 SGHNT, CDR2 YYREEE (reference sequence). V dropped 2 bases and J dropped 6 bases, with 13 bases sitting between them. This CDR3 region has 14 residues. The CDR3 DNA reads as TGTGCCAGCAGCTTTGGGCAGGGAATGGATACGCAGTATTTT. Translated: CASSFGQGMDTQYF.

This clone has only a few counts. This rearrangement joins TRBV9 to TRBJ2-3, with D tentatively TRBD1 or TRBD2 (5 bases each). CDR1 is SGDLS and CDR2 is YYNGEE in the germline V gene. This CDR3 is 14 amino acids long. Trimming left V 0 bases short and J 2 bases short, with 7 bases between. This CDR3 reads CASSVAGTTDTQYF. CDR3 bases: TGTGCCAGCAGCGTAGCAGGGACCACAGATACGCAGTATTTT. Drawing the rest from reference TRBV9 and TRBJ2-3, the complete variable domain is DSGVTQTPKHLITATGQRVTLRCSPRSGDLSVYWYQQSLDQGLQFLIQYYNGEERAKGNILERFSAQQFPDLHSELNLSSLELGDSALYFCASSVAGTTDTQYFGPGTRLTVL.

This clone was found a few times. J is TRBJ2-3 and V is TRBV29-1, with 12 bases matching TRBD2. CDR1 is SQVTM and CDR2 is ANQGSEA in the germline V gene. J lost 1 base, V lost 0 bases, and 8 bases had no gene match. CDR3 size: 18 residues. This CDR3 reads CSVEDSPRTSGGTDTQYF. CDR3 nucleotide sequence: TGCAGCGTTGAAGATTCGCCCCGGACTAGCGGGGGCACAGATACGCAGTATTTT.

There are a few counts of this clone. V and J are TRBV30 and TRBJ2-6; D gene ambiguous. The ends were cut back, 2 bases at V and 1 base at J, with 6 bases in the middle. This CDR3 has 14 amino acids. The V gene's germline CDR1 is GTSNPN and CDR2 SVGIG (reference sequence). The CDR3 DNA reads TGTGCCTGGAGTTTTCGGTCTGGGGCCAACGTCCTGACTTTC. This translates into CAWSFRSGANVLTF.

In its sample, this clone was seen a few times. The chain is built from TRBV5-6 and TRBJ2-5; D is undetermined. Germline loops: CDR1 SGHDT, CDR2 YYEEEE. Trimming left V 1 base short and J 4 bases short, with 5 bases between. The CDR3 extends over 12 amino acids. This chain's CDR3 is CASSLMGETQYF. CDR3 DNA sequence: TGTGCCAGCAGCTTGATGGGAGAGACCCAGTACTTC.

The V gene is TRBV28, the J gene TRBJ2-5; possibly TRBD1 for D (5 bases). The CDR3 is 17 residues long. Trimming stripped 3 bases from V and 1 base from J, with 18 bases between. The germline V gene has CDR1 MDHEN and CDR2 SYDVKM. DNA for the CDR3: TGTGCCAGCAGTTTCTCCTTCCCCGGACAACTCCAAGAGACCCAGTACTTC. Its translation: CASSFSFPGQLQETQYF.

This clone was counted only a few times. The V and J genes are TRBV11-3 and TRBJ1-4; 9 bases agree with TRBD1. The CDR3 spans 13 residues. Germline V gene lookup returns CDR1 SGHNT and CDR2 YENEEA. The J segment lost 8 bases and the V segment lost 6 bases, leaving 4 bases of the junction unmatched. The CDR3 sequence is CASSGQGWEKLFF. The CDR3 DNA is TGTGCCAGCAGTGGACAGGGGTGGGAAAAACTGTTTTTT.

The chain has TRBV19 and TRBJ2-7; possible D gene TRBD1, 8 bases. This CDR3 is 15 amino acids long. Looked up from germline, CDR1 is LNHDA and CDR2 is SQIVND (reference sequence). V was pared by 5 bases and J by 7 bases, with 21 bases between. This chain's CDR3 is CASSSERTGRGEQYF. The DNA of the CDR3 is TGTGCCAGTAGTTCGGAAAGGACAGGGAGGGGTGAGCAGTACTTC.

The CDR3 DNA reads as TGTGCCAGCTCACCTACAGGGGGCTCGGAGACCCAGTACTTC. Amino acids: CASSPTGGSETQYF. The chain combines TRBV18 with TRBJ2-5, with TRBD1 matching 9 bases. This CDR3 is 14 amino acids long. The V segment lost 3 bases and the J segment 5 bases; nucleotides outside the gene matches: 4. Germline V gene lookup returns CDR1 KGHSH and CDR2 LQKENI.

In its sample, this clone was seen a few times. J is TRBJ2-7 and V is TRBV7-2; D not certain. CDR1 is SGHTA, CDR2 FQGNSA, per germline. CDR3 size: 14 residues. V lost 1 base and J 5 bases, leaving 12 bases between the germline ends. CDR3 DNA sequence: TGTGCCAGCAGCTTAGGGGCTGGGTCCCACGAGCAGTACTTC. The encoded protein is CASSLGAGSHEQYF.

A few counts support this clone. The chain has TRBV29-1 and TRBJ1-3; D remains unclear. CDR1 and CDR2 (germline): SQVTM, ANQGSEA. V lost 1 base and J lost 9, with 10 bases in between. The CDR3 sequence is 12 residues long. The CDR3 DNA sequence: TGCAGCGTTGAAGGCACGGGGAGCACCATATATTTT. Protein sequence: CSVEGTGSTIYF.

This clone was recorded a few times. This chain connects TRBV7-2 to TRBJ1-5, with 7 bases identical to TRBD1. Trimming took 4 bases from V and 6 from J; bases not matched to a gene: 9. Germline loops: CDR1 SGHTA, CDR2 FQGNSA. The length of the CDR3 is 15 residues. In DNA, the CDR3 is TGTGCCAGCAGCTCGTACAGGGGACGGGGTCAGCCCCAGCATTTT. Translation: CASSSYRGRGQPQHF.

In its sample, this clone was seen a few times. This chain links TRBV6-6 with TRBJ1-6; D remains ambiguous. Germline V gene lookup returns CDR1 MNHNY and CDR2 SVGAGI (reference sequence). With 8 bases removed from V and 3 bases from J, the gap between germline ends came to 8 bases. This CDR3 has 13 residues. CDR3 sequence (DNA): TGTGCCAGCTCCTTCGACTATAATTCACCCCTCCACTTT. Translating gives CASSFDYNSPLHF.